A single sample gave rise to the 11 T cell receptor beta chains below, sequenced in a study of identical twins. In TCRdb, the 5' RACE reads were re-called with MiXCR into one record per CDR3 protein. This table holds under 900,000 distinct CDR3 sequences, about 18% found once. These data also featured in a second study, about T cells expressing NK-cell markers.

The sample was PBMCs. All receptors come from a woman under 30 in good health.

This clonotype came up a few times. The genes are TRBV25-1 and TRBJ2-2; the match to TRBD2 covers 12 bases. The CDR3 has 15 amino acids. Germline V gene sequence: CDR1 MGHDK, CDR2 SYGVNS. Germline trimming cut 11 bases from V and 0 bases from J; bases unmatched to any gene: 4. CDR3 DNA: TGTGCCGGAACTAGCGGGAGGTCGAACACCGGGGAGCTGTTTTTT. Its protein is CAGTSGRSNTGELFF. Filled out from reference TRBV25-1 and TRBJ2-2, the complete variable domain reads EADIYQTPRYLVIGTGKKITLECSQTMGHDKMYWYQQDPGMELHLIHYSYGVNSTEKGDLSSESTVSRIRTEHFPLTLESARPSHTSQYLCAGTSGRSNTGELFFGEGSRLTVL.

Written as DNA, the CDR3 is TGTGCCAGCAGCTTCACCCGGGACAATGAGCAGTTCTTC. Amino acids: CASSFTRDNEQFF. The V and J genes are TRBV7-9 and TRBJ2-1; D is undetermined. Deletions cut 3 bases from V and 5 bases from J, with 8 bases between. CDR1 is SEHNR, CDR2 FQNEAQ, per germline (reference sequence). CDR3 length: 13 residues.

The chain links TRBV7-6 to TRBJ2-3, with no clear D. CDR3 length equals 15 residues. V was clipped by 2 bases and J by 2 bases, with 11 bases between them. CDR1 is SGHVS and CDR2 is FNYEAQ in the germline V gene. CDR3 sequence reads: CASSLLTLSTDTQYF. CDR3 coding DNA: TGTGCCAGCAGCTTACTGACACTCTCCACAGATACGCAGTATTTT.

The chain combines TRBV29-1 with TRBJ2-7, with 9 bases lining up with TRBD2. Germline V gene data show CDR1 as SQVTM and CDR2 as ANQGSEA. This CDR3 has 13 amino acids. Trimming took 6 bases from V and 6 from J; bases not matched to a gene: 9. The CDR3 protein is CSVAGGTFSEQYF. CDR3 in DNA: TGCAGCGTAGCGGGGGGAACCTTCAGCGAGCAGTACTTC.

This clonotype was found a few times. The chain joins TRBV20-1 to TRBJ2-2; 10 bases line up with TRBD1. CDR1 DFQATT and CDR2 SNEGSKA come from the germline V gene (reference sequence). The ends lost 5 bases at V and 0 bases at J; junction bases unmatched: 3. This CDR3 region has 15 residues. CDR3 sequence (DNA): TGCAGTGCTCCAGGGACAGGGGCGAACACCGGGGAGCTGTTTTTT. Encoded protein: CSAPGTGANTGELFF.

The V and J genes are TRBV4-1 and TRBJ2-3; weak D call: TRBD1 (6 bases). Trimming shortened V by 0 bases and J by 5 bases, and 12 bases separated the two germline ends. CDR1 MGHRA and CDR2 YSYEKL come from the germline V gene. This CDR3 is built from 15 residues. This CDR3 is CASSQDLKGGDTQYF. The CDR3 DNA sequence: TGCGCCAGCAGCCAAGATTTGAAAGGGGGAGATACGCAGTATTTT.

The chain uses TRBV10-3 and TRBJ1-4; a possible D gene is TRBD1 (5 bases). Trimming pared 3 bases from V and 7 bases from J, leaving 9 bases between. Germline loops: CDR1 ENHRY, CDR2 SYGVKD. The CDR3 contains 13 residues. For the CDR3, the DNA is TGTGCCATCAGTGATGGGGGTAGTGAAAAACTGTTTTTT. This encodes CAISDGGSEKLFF.

This clonotype was counted once. The chain is built from TRBV20-1 and TRBJ2-3, with D perhaps TRBD2 (5 bases). CDR3 size: 15 residues. Germline V gene sequence: CDR1 DFQATT, CDR2 SNEGSKA (reference sequence). Trimming stripped 6 bases from V and 0 bases from J, with 16 bases between. CDR3 amino acids: CSAARRGLSTDTQYF. The CDR3 DNA follows: TGCAGTGCCGCTCGGAGAGGACTCAGCACAGATACGCAGTATTTT.

This clonotype was observed a handful of times. The V call is TRBV9, the J call TRBJ1-5; 7 bases align to TRBD1. Germline CDR1 SGDLS, CDR2 YYNGEE. The CDR3 totals 15 residues. Trimming removed 0 bases from V and 4 bases from J; junction bases left unmatched: 4. Here the CDR3 reads CASSVEGAVNQPQHF. CDR3 nucleotides: TGTGCCAGCAGCGTAGAGGGGGCGGTTAATCAGCCCCAGCATTTT.

This clonotype appeared many times. This rearrangement joins TRBV7-8 to TRBJ1-1; no definite D call. V was cut by 5 bases and J by 1 base, with 8 bases left in between. The CDR3 is 13 amino acids. CDR1 SGHVS and CDR2 FQNEAQ come from the germline V gene. The CDR3 sequence: CASSSRENTEAFF. The CDR3 DNA reads TGTGCCAGCAGCAGTAGAGAGAACACTGAAGCTTTCTTT.

This sequence joins TRBV7-9 and TRBJ2-2; D is unclear. Trimming pared 4 bases from V and 5 bases from J, leaving 8 bases between. This CDR3 has 13 amino acids. Germline loops: CDR1 SEHNR, CDR2 FQNEAQ (reference sequence). In DNA, the CDR3 is TGTGCCAGCAGCTATCTTCGGACCGGGGAGCTGTTTTTT. Encoded protein: CASSYLRTGELFF.